This T cell receptor (beta chain) was profiled in a study of T cells in Graves' hyperthyroidism and ophthalmopathy. About 10 ml of fresh peripheral blood supplied the PBMCs. The ends were cut back, 1 base at V and 2 bases at J, with 13 bases in the middle. The CDR3 sequence is 16 residues long. Per germline, CDR1 SGHTA and CDR2 FQGNSA. General study points: Among thyroid clonotypes expanded above 0.001, most also appeared in blood.

Researchers amplified the TCR beta CDR3 regions from RNA transcripts. First-round RT-PCR with HTBI primers amplified the TCR CDR3 region. A single record per CDR3 protein comes from TCRdb applying MiXCR to the multiplex PCR reads. The table has 700,000 or so distinct CDR3 sequences, roughly 15% seen once. This clonotype was found many times. Its antigen is still unknown. The rearrangement joins TRBV7-2 to TRBJ2-3; D gene unclear. Sequences were obtained from blood. This clonotype originated in a man in his late teens or twenties with Graves' hyperthyroidism. The CDR3 DNA is TGTGCCAGCAGCTTAGGGCAGGCCGGACCCACAGATACGCAGTATTTT. This sequence encodes CASSLGQAGPTDTQYF.